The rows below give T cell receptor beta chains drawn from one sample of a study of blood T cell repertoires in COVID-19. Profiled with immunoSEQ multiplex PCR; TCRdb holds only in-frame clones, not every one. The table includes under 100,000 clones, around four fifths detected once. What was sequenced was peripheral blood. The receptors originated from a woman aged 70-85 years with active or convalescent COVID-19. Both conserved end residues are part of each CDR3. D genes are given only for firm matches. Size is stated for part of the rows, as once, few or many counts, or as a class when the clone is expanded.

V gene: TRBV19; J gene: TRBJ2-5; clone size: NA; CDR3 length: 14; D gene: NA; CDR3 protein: CASSMGQMQETQYF; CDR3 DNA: TGTGCCAGTAGTATGGGACAAATGCAAGAGACCCAGTACTTC
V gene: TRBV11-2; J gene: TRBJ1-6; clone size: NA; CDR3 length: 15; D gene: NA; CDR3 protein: CASSANGGDNSPLHF; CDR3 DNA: TGTGCCAGCAGCGCGAACGGAGGGGACAATTCACCCCTCCACTTT
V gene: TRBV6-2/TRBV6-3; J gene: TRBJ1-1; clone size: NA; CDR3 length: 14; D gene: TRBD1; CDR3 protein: CASSYSGTGNEAFF; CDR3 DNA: TGTGCCAGCAGTTACTCTGGGACAGGCAATGAAGCTTTCTTT
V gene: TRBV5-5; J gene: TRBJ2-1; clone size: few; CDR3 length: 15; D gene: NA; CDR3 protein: CASSYRDNSYNEQFF; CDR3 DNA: TGTGCCAGCAGCTACCGGGACAACTCCTACAATGAGCAGTTCTTC
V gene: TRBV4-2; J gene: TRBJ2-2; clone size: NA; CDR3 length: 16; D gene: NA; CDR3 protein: CASSQRTLTNTGELFF; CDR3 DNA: TGTGCCAGCAGCCAGCGGACACTAACGAACACCGGGGAGCTGTTTTTT
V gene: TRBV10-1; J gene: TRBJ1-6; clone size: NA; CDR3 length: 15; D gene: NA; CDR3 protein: CARPHPDQGNSPLHF; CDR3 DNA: TGCGCCAGACCCCACCCGGACCAGGGCAATTCACCCCTCCACTTT
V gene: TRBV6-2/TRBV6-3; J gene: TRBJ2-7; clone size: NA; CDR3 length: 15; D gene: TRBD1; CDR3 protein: CASSQQRTGSYEQYF; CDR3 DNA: TGTGCCAGCAGTCAACAGCGGACAGGCTCCTACGAGCAGTACTTC
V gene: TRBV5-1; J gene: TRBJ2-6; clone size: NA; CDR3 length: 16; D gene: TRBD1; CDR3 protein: CASSLQGNSGANVLTF; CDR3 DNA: TGCGCCAGCAGCTTACAGGGGAACTCTGGGGCCAACGTCCTGACTTTC
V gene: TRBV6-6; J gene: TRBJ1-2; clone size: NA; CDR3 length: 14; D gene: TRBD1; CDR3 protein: CASSYDRGRGGYTF; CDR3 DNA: TGTGCCAGCAGTTATGACAGGGGTAGAGGTGGCTACACCTTC
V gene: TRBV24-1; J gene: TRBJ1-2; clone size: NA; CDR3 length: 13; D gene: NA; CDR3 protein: CATSLGGLYGYTF; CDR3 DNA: TGTGCCACCAGTTTGGGAGGGTTGTATGGCTACACCTTC
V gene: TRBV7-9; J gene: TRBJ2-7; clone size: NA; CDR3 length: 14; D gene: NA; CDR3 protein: CASSPDRNPYEQYF; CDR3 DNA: TGTGCCAGCAGCCCCGACAGGAACCCCTACGAGCAGTACTTC
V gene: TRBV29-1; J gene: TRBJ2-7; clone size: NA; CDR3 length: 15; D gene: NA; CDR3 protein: CSVGGGQGLDYEQYF; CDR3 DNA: TGCAGCGTTGGAGGTGGGCAGGGCCTTGACTACGAGCAGTACTTC
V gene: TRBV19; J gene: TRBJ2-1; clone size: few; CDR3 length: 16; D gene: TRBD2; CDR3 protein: CASSDIAGVSYNEQFF; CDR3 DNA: TGTGCCAGTAGTGATATAGCGGGGGTGTCCTACAATGAGCAGTTCTTC
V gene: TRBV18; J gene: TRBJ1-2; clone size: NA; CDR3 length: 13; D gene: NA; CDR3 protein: CASSPGGQYGYTF; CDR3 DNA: TGTGCCAGCTCACCAGGAGGGCAATATGGCTACACCTTC
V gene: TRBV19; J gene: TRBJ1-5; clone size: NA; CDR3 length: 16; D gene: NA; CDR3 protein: CASSIIRGATYQPQHF; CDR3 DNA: TGTGCCAGTAGTATTATTCGCGGGGCAACTTATCAGCCCCAGCATTTT
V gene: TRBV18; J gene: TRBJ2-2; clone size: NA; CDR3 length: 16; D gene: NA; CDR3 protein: CASSPNELSNTGELFF; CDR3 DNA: TGTGCCAGCTCACCGAACGAGCTTTCGAACACCGGGGAGCTGTTTTTT
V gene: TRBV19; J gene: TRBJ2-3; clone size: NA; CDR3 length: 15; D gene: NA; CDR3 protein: CASSMGPASTDTQYF; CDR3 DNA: TGTGCCAGTAGTATGGGGCCAGCTAGCACAGATACGCAGTATTTT
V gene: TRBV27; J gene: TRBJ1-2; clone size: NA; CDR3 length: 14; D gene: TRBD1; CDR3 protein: CASSSGGSLYGYTF; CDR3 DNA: TGTGCCAGCAGTTCAGGGGGCTCCCTCTATGGCTACACCTTC
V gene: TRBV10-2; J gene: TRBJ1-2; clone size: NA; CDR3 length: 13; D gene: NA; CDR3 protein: CASLGGGEYGYTF; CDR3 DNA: TGCGCCAGCCTCGGTGGAGGGGAATATGGCTACACCTTC
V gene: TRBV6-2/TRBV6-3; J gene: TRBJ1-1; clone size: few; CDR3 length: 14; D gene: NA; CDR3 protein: CASSYSRSITEAFF; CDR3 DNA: TGTGCCAGCAGTTACTCGAGGAGTATCACTGAAGCTTTCTTT
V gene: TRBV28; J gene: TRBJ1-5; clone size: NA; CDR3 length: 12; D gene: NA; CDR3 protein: CASTGGNQPQHF; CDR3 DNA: TGTGCCAGCACAGGTGGCAATCAGCCCCAGCATTTT
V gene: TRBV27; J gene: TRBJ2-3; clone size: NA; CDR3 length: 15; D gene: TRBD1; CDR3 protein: CASSPDRVYTDTQYF; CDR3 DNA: TGTGCCAGCAGTCCGGACAGGGTCTACACAGATACGCAGTATTTT
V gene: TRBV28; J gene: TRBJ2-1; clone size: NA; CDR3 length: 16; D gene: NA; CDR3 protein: CASSLHPDSGRNEQFF; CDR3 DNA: TGTGCCAGCAGTTTACATCCGGACAGTGGTCGCAATGAGCAGTTCTTC
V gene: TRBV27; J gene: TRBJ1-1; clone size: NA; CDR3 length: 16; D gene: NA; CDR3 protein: CASSLLSPYRVPEAFF; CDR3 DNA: TGTGCCAGCAGTTTACTCTCCCCATACAGGGTTCCTGAAGCTTTCTTT
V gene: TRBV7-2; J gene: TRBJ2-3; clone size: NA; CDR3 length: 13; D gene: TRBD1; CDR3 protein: CASSLQGVDTQYF; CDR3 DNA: TGTGCCAGCAGCCTACAGGGGGTAGATACGCAGTATTTT
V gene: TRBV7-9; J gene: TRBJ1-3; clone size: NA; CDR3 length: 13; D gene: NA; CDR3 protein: CASSSVGGNTIYF; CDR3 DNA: TGTGCCAGCAGCTCTGTGGGCGGAAACACCATATATTTT
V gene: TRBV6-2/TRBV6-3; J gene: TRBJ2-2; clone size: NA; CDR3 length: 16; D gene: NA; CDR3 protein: CASSFLGLANTGELFF; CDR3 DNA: TGTGCCAGCAGTTTCCTCGGACTGGCGAACACCGGGGAGCTGTTTTTT
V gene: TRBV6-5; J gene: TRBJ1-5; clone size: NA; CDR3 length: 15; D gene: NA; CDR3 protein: CASSYVGTLNQPQHF; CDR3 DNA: TGTGCCAGCAGTTACGTCGGGACACTTAATCAGCCCCAGCATTTT
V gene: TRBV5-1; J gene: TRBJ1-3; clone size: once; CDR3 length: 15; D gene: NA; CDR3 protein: CASSLGPGPGNTIYF; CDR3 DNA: TGCGCCAGCAGCTTGGGTCCGGGTCCTGGAAACACCATATATTTT
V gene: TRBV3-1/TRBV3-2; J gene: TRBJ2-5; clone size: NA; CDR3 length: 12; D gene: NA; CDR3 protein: CASSPGGETQYF; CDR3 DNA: TGTGCCAGCAGTCCTGGCGGAGAGACCCAGTACTTC
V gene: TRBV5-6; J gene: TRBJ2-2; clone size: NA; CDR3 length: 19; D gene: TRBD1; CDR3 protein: CASSPRDRAPGSSTGELFF; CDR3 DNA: TGTGCCAGCAGCCCCCGGGACAGGGCTCCCGGTAGCAGCACCGGGGAGCTGTTTTTT
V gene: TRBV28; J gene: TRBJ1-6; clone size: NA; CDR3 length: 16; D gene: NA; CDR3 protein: CASSLIAASYNSPLHF; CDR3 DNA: TGTGCCAGCAGTTTAATAGCAGCCTCCTATAATTCACCCCTCCACTTT